These T cell receptor beta chains were read from a single sample in a study of blood T cell repertoires in COVID-19. Produced via immunoSEQ multiplex PCR; TCRdb's table is partial and in-frame only. The data show a few hundred thousand clones, with 65% to 85% seen just once and more than 10% held by the top ten. The sequenced sample consisted of peripheral blood. These receptors were obtained from a human donor in a cohort sampled during active COVID-19. Each CDR3 is given with its conserved first and last residue. Fields, in order: CDR3 DNA, CDR3 protein, clone size, D gene, V gene, J gene. The D gene is left open where the match is weak. Not every row has a clone size; where given, it reads once, few, many or a size class.

CDR3 DNA: TGTGCTAGTGGTTTGGCCGCCGGGACAGGTCGGGAAGGGGCAGATACGCAGTATTTT; CDR3 protein: CASGLAAGTGREGADTQYF; clone size: NA; D gene: TRBD1; V gene: TRBV12-5; J gene: TRBJ2-3
CDR3 DNA: TGTGCCATCAGCGTTACAGGGGATGGCTACACCTTC; CDR3 protein: CAISVTGDGYTF; clone size: NA; D gene: TRBD1; V gene: TRBV10-3; J gene: TRBJ1-2
CDR3 DNA: TGTGCCAGCAGTTATGAGACAGACTCCTACGAGCAGTACTTC; CDR3 protein: CASSYETDSYEQYF; clone size: NA; D gene: NA; V gene: TRBV3-1/TRBV3-2; J gene: TRBJ2-7
CDR3 DNA: TGTGCCAGCAGCTTAGTCGACAACAATGAGCAGTTCTTC; CDR3 protein: CASSLVDNNEQFF; clone size: NA; D gene: NA; V gene: TRBV11-2; J gene: TRBJ2-1
CDR3 DNA: TGTGCCAGCAGCCGCCGGGAGGCCGGGGAGCTGTTTTTT; CDR3 protein: CASSRREAGELFF; clone size: NA; D gene: TRBD2; V gene: TRBV3-1/TRBV3-2; J gene: TRBJ2-2
CDR3 DNA: TGTGCCAACGGACAGGGGCTTACCTACGAGCAGTACTTC; CDR3 protein: CANGQGLTYEQYF; clone size: NA; D gene: TRBD1; V gene: TRBV10-3; J gene: TRBJ2-7
CDR3 DNA: TGTGCCAGCAGCCCGAAGGGCAGGGATGGCACCGGGGAGCTGTTTTTT; CDR3 protein: CASSPKGRDGTGELFF; clone size: NA; D gene: NA; V gene: TRBV3-1/TRBV3-2; J gene: TRBJ2-2
CDR3 DNA: TGCGCCAGCAGCGTGATGACAGGGGACCAAGAGACCCAGTACTTC; CDR3 protein: CASSVMTGDQETQYF; clone size: NA; D gene: TRBD1; V gene: TRBV5-1; J gene: TRBJ2-5
CDR3 DNA: TGTGCCAGCAGTTTACAAACAGGGGGCACTGAAGCTTTCTTT; CDR3 protein: CASSLQTGGTEAFF; clone size: few; D gene: TRBD1; V gene: TRBV27; J gene: TRBJ1-1
CDR3 DNA: TGTGCCAGCAGCTTAGTCGGGGGAGACAATGAGCAGTTCTTC; CDR3 protein: CASSLVGGDNEQFF; clone size: few; D gene: NA; V gene: TRBV7-9; J gene: TRBJ2-1
CDR3 DNA: TGTGCCAGCAGTTCAGGAGGGAACCCTGAAGCTTTCTTT; CDR3 protein: CASSSGGNPEAFF; clone size: NA; D gene: NA; V gene: TRBV28; J gene: TRBJ1-1
CDR3 DNA: TGTGCCAGTTCTGACAGGGGGCGCCCCGGTAGCGGCTACACCTTC; CDR3 protein: CASSDRGRPGSGYTF; clone size: NA; D gene: TRBD1; V gene: TRBV19; J gene: TRBJ1-2
CDR3 DNA: TGTGCCAGCAGCGGGGGACAGAACAATCAGCCCCAGCATTTT; CDR3 protein: CASSGGQNNQPQHF; clone size: NA; D gene: TRBD1; V gene: TRBV7-2; J gene: TRBJ1-5
CDR3 DNA: TGTGCCACCAGTGATCGGGACTATTACAATGAGCAGTTCTTC; CDR3 protein: CATSDRDYYNEQFF; clone size: NA; D gene: TRBD2; V gene: TRBV24-1; J gene: TRBJ2-1
CDR3 DNA: TGTGCCATCAGTGGCTCTCGGACAGGCAAAAAGTCTAGCGAGCAGTACTTC; CDR3 protein: CAISGSRTGKKSSEQYF; clone size: NA; D gene: TRBD1; V gene: TRBV10-3; J gene: TRBJ2-7
CDR3 DNA: TGTGCCAGCAGCCAATGGGGGACAGCTCGCACAGATACGCAGTATTTT; CDR3 protein: CASSQWGTARTDTQYF; clone size: once; D gene: TRBD1; V gene: TRBV3-1/TRBV3-2; J gene: TRBJ2-3
CDR3 DNA: TGTGCCAGCAGCCAAGATAGCGGGGACACCGGGGAGCTGTTTTTT; CDR3 protein: CASSQDSGDTGELFF; clone size: NA; D gene: TRBD2; V gene: TRBV3-1/TRBV3-2; J gene: TRBJ2-2